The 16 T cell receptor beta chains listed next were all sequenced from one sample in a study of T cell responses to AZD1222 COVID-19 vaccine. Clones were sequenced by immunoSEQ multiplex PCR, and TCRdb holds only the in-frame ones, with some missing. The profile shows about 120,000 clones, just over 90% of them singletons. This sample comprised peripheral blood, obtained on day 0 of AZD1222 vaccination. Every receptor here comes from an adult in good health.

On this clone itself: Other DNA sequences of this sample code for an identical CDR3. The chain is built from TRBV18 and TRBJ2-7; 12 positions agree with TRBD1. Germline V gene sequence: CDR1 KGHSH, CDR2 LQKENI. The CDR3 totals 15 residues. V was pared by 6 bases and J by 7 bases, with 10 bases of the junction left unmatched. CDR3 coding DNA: TGTGCCAGCTCGCCCCCGGGACAGGGGGCGGGAGAGCAGTACTTC. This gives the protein CASSPPGQGAGEQYF.

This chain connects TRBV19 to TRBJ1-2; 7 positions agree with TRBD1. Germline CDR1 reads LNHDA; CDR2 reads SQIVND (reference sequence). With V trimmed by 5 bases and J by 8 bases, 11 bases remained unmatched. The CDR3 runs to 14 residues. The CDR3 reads CASSSAGGAQGYTF. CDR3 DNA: TGTGCCAGTAGTTCAGCAGGGGGGGCGCAGGGCTACACCTTC. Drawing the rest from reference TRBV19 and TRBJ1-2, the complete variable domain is DGGITQSPKYLFRKEGQNVTLSCEQNLNHDAMYWYRQDPGQGLRLIYYSQIVNDFQKGDIAEGYSVSREKKESFPLTVTSAQKNPTAFYLCASSSAGGAQGYTFGSGTRLTVV.

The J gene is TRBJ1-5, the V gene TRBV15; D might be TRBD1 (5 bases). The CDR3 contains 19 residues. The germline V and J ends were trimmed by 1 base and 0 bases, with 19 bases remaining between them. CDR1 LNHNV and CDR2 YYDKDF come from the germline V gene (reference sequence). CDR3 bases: TGTGCCACCAGCAGAGTTTCCGGGACCGGACCCTATAGCAATCAGCCCCAGCATTTT. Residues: CATSRVSGTGPYSNQPQHF.

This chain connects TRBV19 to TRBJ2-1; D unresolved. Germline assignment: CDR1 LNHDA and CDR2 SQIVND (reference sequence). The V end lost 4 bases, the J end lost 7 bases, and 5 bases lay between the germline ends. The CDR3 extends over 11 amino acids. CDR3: CASSTVNEQFF. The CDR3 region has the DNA TGTGCCAGTAGTACGGTTAATGAGCAGTTCTTC.

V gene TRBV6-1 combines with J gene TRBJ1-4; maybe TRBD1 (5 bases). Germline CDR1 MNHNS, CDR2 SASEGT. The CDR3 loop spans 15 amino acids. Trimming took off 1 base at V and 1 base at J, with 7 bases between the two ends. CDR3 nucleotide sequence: TGTGCCAGCAGTGAAGTTGGGGGAACTAATGAAAAACTGTTTTTT. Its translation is CASSEVGGTNEKLFF.

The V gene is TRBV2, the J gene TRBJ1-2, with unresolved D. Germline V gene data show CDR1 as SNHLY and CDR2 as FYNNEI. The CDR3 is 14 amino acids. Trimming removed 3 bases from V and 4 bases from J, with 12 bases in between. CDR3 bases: TGTGCCAGCAGTGAGGGTCGGGGAATCTATGGCTACACCTTC. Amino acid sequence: CASSEGRGIYGYTF.

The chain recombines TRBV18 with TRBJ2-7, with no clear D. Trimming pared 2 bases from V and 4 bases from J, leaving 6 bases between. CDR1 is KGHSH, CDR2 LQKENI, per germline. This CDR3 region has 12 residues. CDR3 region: CASSPKGYEQYF. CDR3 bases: TGTGCCAGCTCACCAAAGGGATACGAGCAGTACTTC.

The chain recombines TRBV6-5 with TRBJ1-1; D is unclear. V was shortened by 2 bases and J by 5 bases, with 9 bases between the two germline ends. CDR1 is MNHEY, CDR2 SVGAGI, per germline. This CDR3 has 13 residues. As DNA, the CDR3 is TGTGCCAGCAGTTACGCCGACGGGACTGAAGCTTTCTTT. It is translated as CASSYADGTEAFF.

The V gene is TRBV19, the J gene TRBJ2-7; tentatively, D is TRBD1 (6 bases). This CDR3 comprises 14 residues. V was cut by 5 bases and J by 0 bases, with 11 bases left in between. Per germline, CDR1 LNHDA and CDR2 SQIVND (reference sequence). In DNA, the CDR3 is TGTGCCAGTAGTGGTGGACAGAACTCCTACGAGCAGTACTTC. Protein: CASSGGQNSYEQYF. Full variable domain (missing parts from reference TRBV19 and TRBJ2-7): DGGITQSPKYLFRKEGQNVTLSCEQNLNHDAMYWYRQDPGQGLRLIYYSQIVNDFQKGDIAEGYSVSREKKESFPLTVTSAQKNPTAFYLCASSGGQNSYEQYFGPGTRLTVT.

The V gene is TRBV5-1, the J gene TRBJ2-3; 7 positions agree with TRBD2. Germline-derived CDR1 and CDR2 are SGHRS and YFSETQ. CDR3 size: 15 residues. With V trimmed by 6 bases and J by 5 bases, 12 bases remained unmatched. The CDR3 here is CASTPGLGAGDTQYF. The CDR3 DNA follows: TGCGCCAGCACCCCCGGACTAGGAGCTGGAGATACGCAGTATTTT.

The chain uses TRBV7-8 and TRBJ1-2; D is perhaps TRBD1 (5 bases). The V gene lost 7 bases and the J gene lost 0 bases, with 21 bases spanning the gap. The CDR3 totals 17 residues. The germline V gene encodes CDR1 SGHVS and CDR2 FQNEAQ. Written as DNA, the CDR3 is TGTGCCAGCAACGATCCGAGCGGGGTAGGGGCTAACTATGGCTACACCTTC. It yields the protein CASNDPSGVGANYGYTF.

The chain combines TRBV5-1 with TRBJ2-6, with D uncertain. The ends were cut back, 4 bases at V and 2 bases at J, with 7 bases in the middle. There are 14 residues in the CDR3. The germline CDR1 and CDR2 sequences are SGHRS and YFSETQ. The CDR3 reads CASSREPGANVLTF. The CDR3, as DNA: TGCGCCAGCAGCAGGGAACCTGGGGCCAACGTCCTGACTTTC.

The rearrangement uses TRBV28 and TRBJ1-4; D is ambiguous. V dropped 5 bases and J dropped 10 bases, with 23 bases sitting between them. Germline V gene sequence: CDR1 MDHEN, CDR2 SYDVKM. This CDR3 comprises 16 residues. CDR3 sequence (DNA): TGTGCCAGCAGTGGCCCGGGTCGAGGGTCAGAGGGAAAACTGTTTTTT. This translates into CASSGPGRGSEGKLFF.

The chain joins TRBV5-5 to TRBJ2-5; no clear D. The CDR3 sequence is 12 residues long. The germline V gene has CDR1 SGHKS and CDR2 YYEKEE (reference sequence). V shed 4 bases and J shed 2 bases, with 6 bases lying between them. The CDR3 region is CASSRRQETQYF. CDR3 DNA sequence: TGTGCCAGCAGCCGACGACAAGAGACCCAGTACTTC.

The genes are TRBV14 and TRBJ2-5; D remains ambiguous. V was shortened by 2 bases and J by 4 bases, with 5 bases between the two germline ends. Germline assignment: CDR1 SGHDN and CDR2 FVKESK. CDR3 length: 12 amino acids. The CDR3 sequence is CASSQTRETQYF. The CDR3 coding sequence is TGTGCCAGCAGCCAAACTCGAGAGACCCAGTACTTC.

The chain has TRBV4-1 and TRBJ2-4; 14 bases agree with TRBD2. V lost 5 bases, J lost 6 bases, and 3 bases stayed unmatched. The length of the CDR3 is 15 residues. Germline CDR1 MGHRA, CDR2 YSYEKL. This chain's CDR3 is CASSTTSGGANIQYF. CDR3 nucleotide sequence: TGCGCCAGCAGCACGACTAGCGGGGGGGCAAACATTCAGTACTTC.